The T cell receptor beta chain under discussion was sequenced for a study of tissue T cells after allogeneic stem cell transplantation. All graft-versus-host disease patients had gastrointestinal involvement and received several lines of directed therapy. Libraries were prepared by immunoSEQ multiplex PCR; TCRdb keeps only in-frame clonotypes and omits some of them. This table has about 6,900 clones, roughly 79% appearing once. The CDR3 sequence is 14 residues long. Germline assignment: CDR1 KGHSH and CDR2 LQKENI. V lost 2 bases and J 0 bases, leaving 7 bases between the germline ends. The sequencing used skin, collected at autopsy. The chain carries TRBV18 and TRBJ2-5; no reliable D call. The TCR was taken from a male patient at least 60 years old with steroid-refractory graft-versus-host disease after an allogeneic stem cell transplant. The graft donor may account for some of the T cells. CDR3 sequence (DNA): TGTGCCAGCTCACCAAGGATCTACCAAGAGACCCAGTACTTC. The encoded protein is CASSPRIYQETQYF.